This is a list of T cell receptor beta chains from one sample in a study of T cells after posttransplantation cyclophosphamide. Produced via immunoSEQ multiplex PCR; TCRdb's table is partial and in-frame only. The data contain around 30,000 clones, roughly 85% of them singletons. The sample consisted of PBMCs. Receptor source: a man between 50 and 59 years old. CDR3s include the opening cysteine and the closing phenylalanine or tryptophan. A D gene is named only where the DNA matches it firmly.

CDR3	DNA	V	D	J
CASSQLGGVGTSGRYEQYF	TGCGCCAGCAGCCAATTGGGGGGGGTGGGGACTAGCGGGAGATACGAGCAGTACTTC	TRBV4-1	TRBD2	TRBJ2-7
CASSPGQNTDTQYF	TGTGCCAGCTCACCAGGGCAGAACACAGATACGCAGTATTTT	TRBV18	.	TRBJ2-3
CASSFASSLDEQFF	TGTGCCAGCAGCTTTGCGTCGAGCTTGGATGAGCAGTTCTTC	TRBV7-6	.	TRBJ2-1
CASSAHGLAEETQYF	TGTGCCAGCAGCGCCCACGGACTAGCGGAAGAGACCCAGTACTTC	TRBV2	TRBD2	TRBJ2-5
CACLKQGTALF	TGTGCCTGTTTAAAACAGGGTACGGCGCTCTTC	TRBV30	.	TRBJ2-1
CASSGNGRARRGYEQYF	TGTGCCAGCAGTGGTAACGGGAGGGCCAGAAGAGGATACGAGCAGTACTTC	TRBV6-1	TRBD2	TRBJ2-7
CASSIGLAGVTDTQYF	TGTGCCAGTAGTATTGGGTTAGCGGGGGTGACAGATACGCAGTATTTT	TRBV19	TRBD2	TRBJ2-3
CAISPGQGGDYGYTF	TGTGCCATCAGCCCAGGACAGGGAGGGGACTATGGCTACACCTTC	TRBV10-3	TRBD1	TRBJ1-2
CASSLGSGEQFF	TGTGCCAGCAGCTTGGGTAGCGGTGAGCAGTTCTTC	TRBV5-4	.	TRBJ2-1
CASSQFTGNEQYF	TGTGCCAGCAGCCAATTTACAGGAAACGAGCAGTACTTC	TRBV4-2	.	TRBJ2-7
CATSARTGPFTNEKLFF	TGTGCCACTAGTGCCAGGACAGGGCCCTTCACTAATGAAAAACTGTTTTTT	TRBV10-3	TRBD1	TRBJ1-4
CASSLTDTYEQYF	TGTGCCAGCTCCCTTACGGACACTTACGAGCAGTACTTC	TRBV18	.	TRBJ2-7
CATTDSDGSNQPQHF	TGTGCCACCACGGACTCGGACGGCTCCAATCAGCCCCAGCATTTT	TRBV19	.	TRBJ1-5
CASSLVGTGRGAFF	TGTGCCAGCAGCTTAGTTGGGACAGGGCGCGGAGCTTTCTTT	TRBV7-8	TRBD1	TRBJ1-1